Listed below are T cell receptor beta chains from one sample, sequenced in a study of blood T cell repertoires in COVID-19. Libraries were prepared by immunoSEQ multiplex PCR; TCRdb keeps only in-frame clonotypes and omits some of them. The sample has around 200,000 clones; approximately 86% are singletons. Sequencing was carried out using PBMCs or T cells enriched from blood (not recorded which). These receptors originate from a woman aged 25 to 45 who had been exposed to COVID-19. The conserved cysteine and the conserved F or W are not part of the CDR3 here. Each record gives: V gene, CDR3 protein.

>TRBV6-5
ASGAMTTGVYGYT
>TRBV2
ASSPGTGGREQY
>TRBV6-1
ASSDGQGFGNYGYT
>TRBV5-1
ASRSTSGVSYNEQF
>TRBV7-2
ASSLSGINYGYT
>TRBV5-1
ASSFLSGGATDTQY
>TRBV2
ASSEGLGKRAEAF
>TRBV3-1/TRBV3-2
ASSHGTGVGGQPQH
>TRBV6-5
ASMHGGAGDEQF
>TRBV14
ASSQDQTGYNSPLH
>TRBV5-1
ASSLQGADQPQH
>TRBV11-2
ASSQRAGFYGYT
>TRBV25-1
ASRKTGVYEQY
>TRBV10-2
ASSWDRGKQY
>TRBV24-1
ATSKQGDYT
>TRBV10-3
AISETGLKTQY
>TRBV10-2
ASKDPEADTQY
>TRBV5-1
ASSIGLTDNYGYT
>TRBV30
AWSRDSGANVLT
>TRBV3-1/TRBV3-2
ASSQAGQGART
>TRBV11-3
ASSLDGGLGAYNEQF
>TRBV9
ASSVVSSGTEAF
>TRBV7-6
ASSMDRVGEKLF
>TRBV10-1
ALSWVMGPGVVSGTEAF
>TRBV3-1/TRBV3-2
ASSPGGGEQY
>TRBV6-1
ASRRTGEDQPQH
>TRBV28
ASSTGTGVIKPQH
>TRBV19
ASSMYSESEQY
>TRBV5-1
ASSFGRYLETQY
>TRBV29-1
SAGGSTYSYEQY
>TRBV29-1
STGVGGTEAF
>TRBV5-6
ASSPGDRGLTEAF
>TRBV30
ASDRGASSYNSPLH
>TRBV27
ASRAYGGNYGYT
>TRBV6-5
ASGMGRGTYGYT
>TRBV11-2
ASSLAVSEAF
>TRBV7-2
ASSLGSGETQY
>TRBV3-1/TRBV3-2
ASSQDPPLDAGGLYNEQF
>TRBV2
ASSEGLAGVDTQY
>TRBV19
ASSINPRGRGTEAF
>TRBV7-9
ASSLGQGAEAF
>TRBV13
ASSFMAGSDEQY
>TRBV6-2/TRBV6-3
ASSYDYRNTDTQY
>TRBV30
AWRPTYNEQF